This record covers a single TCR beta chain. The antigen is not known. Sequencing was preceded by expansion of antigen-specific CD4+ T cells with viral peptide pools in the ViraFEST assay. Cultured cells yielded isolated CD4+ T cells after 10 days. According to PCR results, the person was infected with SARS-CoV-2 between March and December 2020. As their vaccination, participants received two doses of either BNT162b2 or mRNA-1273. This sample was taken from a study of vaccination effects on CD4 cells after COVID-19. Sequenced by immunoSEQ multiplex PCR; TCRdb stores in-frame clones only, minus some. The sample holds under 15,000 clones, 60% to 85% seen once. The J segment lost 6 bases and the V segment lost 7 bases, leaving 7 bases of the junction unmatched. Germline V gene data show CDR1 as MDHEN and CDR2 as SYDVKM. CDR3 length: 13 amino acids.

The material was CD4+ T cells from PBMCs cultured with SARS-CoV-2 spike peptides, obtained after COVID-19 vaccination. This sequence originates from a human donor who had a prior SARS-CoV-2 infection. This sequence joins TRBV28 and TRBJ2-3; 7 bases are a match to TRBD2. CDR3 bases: TGTGCCAGCACGGGGAGGGCTGAGGATACGCAGTATTTT. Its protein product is CASTGRAEDTQYF.